This T cell receptor (beta chain) was observed in a study of cytomegalovirus exposure and HLA in healthy donors. Study background: Out of about 180 million T cells, an earlier analysis found more than 95 million unique TCR beta sequences in total.

Broader study findings: Associated with cytomegalovirus, according to the listing, were 150 to 200 TCR beta chains. Among the sequence variants, a highly shared cluster was likely an artifact of sequencing.

The PCR used 60 Vbeta and 13 Jbeta primers. The method was immunoSEQ multiplex PCR; TCRdb's version includes in-frame clones alone and lacks a portion of them. The sample gives hundreds of thousands of clones, roughly 84% of which show up once; 0.2% to 0.25% is in the top ten. Trimming took 4 bases from V and 5 from J; bases not matched to a gene: 7. Germline CDR1 reads SGDLS; CDR2 reads YYNGEE. The CDR3 runs to 14 residues. Points on this clone: What it recognizes is unknown.

The sequence was collected from a girl aged 2-10 years in good health and CMV-seronegative. The sequenced sample was PBMCs. V usage is TRBV9 and J usage is TRBJ2-3, with 7 bases lining up with TRBD1. CDR3 sequence reads: CASSPTTGEDTQYF. The CDR3 DNA is TGTGCCAGCAGCCCAACTACAGGGGAAGATACGCAGTATTTT. The complete variable domain, with remaining parts taken from reference TRBV9 and TRBJ2-3, reads DSGVTQTPKHLITATGQRVTLRCSPRSGDLSVYWYQQSLDQGLQFLIQYYNGEERAKGNILERFSAQQFPDLHSELNLSSLELGDSALYFCASSPTTGEDTQYFGPGTRLTVL.